These 25 T cell receptor beta chains came from one sample sequenced in a study of CD8+CD57+ T cells in acquired aplastic anemia. The sequenced patients had an expansion of CD8+CD57+ cells seen by flow cytometry. The study profiled TCR beta VDJ and CDR3 using genomic DNA as template. TCRdb re-called the reads through MiXCR, storing one row per CDR3 protein. The data show 200,000 to 300,000 distinct CDR3 sequences, around half seen once. Sequenced material: sorted CD4+, CD8+, or CD8+CD57+ T cells (not recorded which) from PBMCs. The source of these receptors is a human donor with aplastic anemia.

A note on this clonotype: This could be a read error, since a much larger clone is one nucleotide away. CDR3 amino acids: CAGSGQGNTGELFF. The CDR3, as DNA: TGTGCCGGCAGTGGACAGGGGAACACCGGGGAGCTGTTTTTT. This chain connects TRBV6-5 to TRBJ2-2; the match to TRBD1 covers 8 bases. The CDR3 consists of 14 residues. In germline, CDR1 is MNHEY, CDR2 SVGAGI.

This clonotype was recorded at least ten times. The CDR3 sequence is CSALGGYSNEQFF. The CDR3 bases are TGCAGTGCTCTCGGAGGTTACAGCAATGAGCAGTTCTTC. V and J are TRBV20-1 and TRBJ2-1, with a weak D call TRBD2 (5 bases). Germline V gives CDR1 DFQATT, CDR2 SNEGSKA (reference sequence). CDR3 size: 13 residues. V shed 5 bases and J shed 6 bases, with 14 bases lying between them.

V is TRBV29-1 and J is TRBJ2-7, with D possibly TRBD1 on 5 matching bases. Germline assignment: CDR1 SQVTM and CDR2 ANQGSEA. The CDR3 covers 15 residues. V dropped 4 bases and J dropped 3 bases, with 19 bases sitting between them. The CDR3, as DNA: TGCAGCGTTGTAGCCCAGGCAGGGCCCGACTACGAGCAGTACTTC. This sequence encodes CSVVAQAGPDYEQYF.

The CDR3 region has the DNA TGTGCCTGGAGTTTGGGGGATGGCGGGGAGCTGTTTTTT. The encoded protein is CAWSLGDGGELFF. J is TRBJ2-2 and V is TRBV30; either TRBD1 or TRBD2 may fit D (5 bases each). This CDR3 spans 13 amino acids. The V gene lost 2 bases and the J gene lost 7 bases, with 11 bases spanning the gap. Per the germline V gene, CDR1 is GTSNPN and CDR2 is SVGIG (reference sequence).

Of note for this clonotype: Its ends do not fully match the called genes, so a read error is possible. The chain has TRBV5-4 and TRBJ2-1; TRBD1 might be the D (6 bases). Germline V gene lookup returns CDR1 SGHNT and CDR2 YYREEE (reference sequence). The CDR3 runs to 15 residues. The CDR3 DNA sequence: TGTGCCAGCAACTTGGGGGCTGACTCGGGGAATGAGCAGTTCTTC. It yields the protein CASNLGADSGNEQFF.

This clonotype was detected only a few times. The V gene is TRBV7-9, the J gene TRBJ2-1, with TRBD2 matching over 8 bases. Germline V gene data show CDR1 as SEHNR and CDR2 as FQNEAQ (reference sequence). Trimming removed 4 bases from V and 3 bases from J; junction bases left unmatched: 8. The CDR3 covers 16 residues. CDR3 loop: CASSSTLAGSYNEQFF. The CDR3 bases are TGTGCCAGCAGCTCCACATTAGCGGGAAGCTACAATGAGCAGTTCTTC.

This clonotype has a count of ten or more. This rearrangement joins TRBV11-2 to TRBJ1-2, with D possibly matching TRBD1 (5 bases). This CDR3 is 14 amino acids long. Germline loops: CDR1 SGHAT, CDR2 FQNNGV. V lost 5 bases, J lost 4 bases, and 14 bases lay in between. CDR3 sequence reads: CASSNAGRSYGYTF. As DNA, the CDR3 is TGTGCCAGCAGCAATGCAGGGCGCAGCTATGGCTACACCTTC.

V is TRBV3-1 and J is TRBJ2-5; 10 bases agree with TRBD2. The germline V gene has CDR1 LGHDT and CDR2 YNNKEL (reference sequence). The CDR3 covers 19 residues. V shed 0 bases and J 9 bases; nucleotides not matched to a gene: 19. The DNA of the CDR3 is TGTGCCAGCAGCCAAGATGTTGTTGATGGACTAGCGGAGACGGGGGCCCAGTACTTC. Translated: CASSQDVVDGLAETGAQYF.

The genes are TRBV20-1 and TRBJ1-2, with TRBD1 identical over 7 bases. The CDR3 loop spans 12 amino acids. Germline V CDR1 and CDR2: DFQATT, SNEGSKA (reference sequence). J gave up 7 bases and V 4 bases, and 6 bases lay outside the gene matches. CDR3 protein: CSAKRQGSGYTF. The DNA for the CDR3 is TGCAGTGCTAAACGACAGGGTTCTGGCTACACCTTC.

This clonotype showed up many times. The chain has TRBV5-4 and TRBJ2-1; D ambiguous. The CDR3 runs 12 residues. Trimming took 3 bases from V and 7 from J, leaving 8 bases between them. The germline V gene has CDR1 SGHNT and CDR2 YYREEE (reference sequence). The CDR3 nucleotides are TGTGCCAGCAGCTACAGTGGGAATGAGCAGTTCTTC. Amino acids: CASSYSGNEQFF.

This clonotype was detected only a few times. A much larger clone is a single base away; this may be a read error. The chain has TRBV20-1 and TRBJ2-7; 7 bases fit TRBD1. CDR1 DFQATT and CDR2 SNEGSKA come from the germline V gene (reference sequence). Germline trimming cut 0 bases from V and 1 base from J; bases unmatched to any gene: 6. The length of the CDR3 is 15 residues. For the CDR3, the DNA is TGCAGTGCTAGAGATGCGACAGGGCGATCCTACGAGCAGTACTTC. This sequence encodes CSARDATGRSYEQYF.

This clonotype has a count of ten or more. The rearrangement uses TRBV9 and TRBJ2-7; 8 bases map to TRBD1. From germline, CDR1 is SGDLS and CDR2 YYNGEE. The V and J ends lost 0 bases and 1 base, in that order; junction bases with no gene match: 3. CDR3 length equals 15 residues. DNA for the CDR3: TGTGCCAGCAGCGTAGCTCAGGGGGCGTCCTACGAGCAGTACTTC. This codes for CASSVAQGASYEQYF.

In its sample, this clonotype was seen many times. The V call is TRBV6-6, the J call TRBJ1-1; TRBD1 is a possible D gene (5 bases). Germline loops: CDR1 MNHNY, CDR2 SVGAGI (reference sequence). The CDR3 is made up of 14 amino acids. V dropped 2 bases and J dropped 2 bases, with 9 bases sitting between them. CDR3 protein: CASSYPDRNTEAFF. The CDR3 DNA sequence: TGTGCCAGCAGTTACCCCGACAGAAACACTGAAGCTTTCTTT.

The chain recombines TRBV27 with TRBJ1-2; D unresolved. Trimming shortened V by 5 bases and J by 6 bases, and 16 bases separated the two germline ends. Per germline, CDR1 MNHEY and CDR2 SMNVEV (reference sequence). CDR3 length equals 14 residues. The CDR3 DNA is TGTGCCAGCAGTCCGAGTTTTCAGACAAATGGCTACACCTTC. Translating gives CASSPSFQTNGYTF.

The rearrangement uses TRBV20-1 and TRBJ2-7; D remains ambiguous. This CDR3 region has 12 residues. Germline CDR1 is DFQATT and CDR2 is SNEGSKA (reference sequence). With 6 bases removed from V and 2 bases from J, the gap between germline ends came to 11 bases. The CDR3 DNA reads TGCAGTGCAAGTAAGACGGCCTACGAGCAGTACTTC. Residues: CSASKTAYEQYF.

This clonotype has only a few counts. With a much larger clone just one base away, this may be a read error. The rearrangement joins TRBV13 to TRBJ2-7; D is possibly TRBD1 (6 bases). This CDR3 has 13 residues. Looked up from germline, CDR1 is PRHDT and CDR2 is FYEKMQ (reference sequence). The CDR3 DNA follows: TGTGCCAGCAGCCCTGGGACACACTACGAGCAGTGCTTC. As protein: CASSPGTHYEQCF.

Many counts were recorded for this clonotype. V is TRBV5-8 and J is TRBJ1-2, with a tentative D call TRBD1 (6 bases). The V gene's germline CDR1 is SGHTS and CDR2 YDEGEE. Between the trimmed V and J ends, which lost 4 bases and 3 bases, there was a span of 13 bases. CDR3 length: 14 amino acids. The chain's CDR3 is CASSASDSHYGYTF. CDR3 coding DNA: TGTGCCAGCAGCGCCTCGGACAGCCACTATGGCTACACCTTC.

This chain links TRBV20-1 with TRBJ2-7, with D hard to call. This CDR3 spans 11 amino acids. Germline CDR1 DFQATT, CDR2 SNEGSKA (reference sequence). V lost 6 bases and J 3 bases, leaving 9 bases between the germline ends. The CDR3 bases are TGCAGTGCCCACACAAGCTACGAGCAGTACTTC. Its translation is CSAHTSYEQYF.

At least ten counts were recorded for this clonotype. The genes are TRBV6-5 and TRBJ1-2; D unclear. The CDR3 has 11 amino acids. Per germline, CDR1 MNHEY and CDR2 SVGAGI. V was shortened by 0 bases and J by 9 bases, with 5 bases between the two germline ends. This chain's CDR3 is CASSYSNRYTF. CDR3 bases: TGTGCCAGCAGTTACTCGAATCGCTACACCTTC.

Many counts were recorded for this clonotype. J is TRBJ1-3 and V is TRBV2, with a possible D match to TRBD1 (6 bases). V was cut by 10 bases and J by 4 bases, with 20 bases left in between. This CDR3 contains 15 residues. Germline CDR1 and CDR2: SNHLY and FYNNEI. CDR3: CATPTGTSKGNTIYF. The CDR3 DNA is TGTGCCACTCCTACAGGGACCTCTAAAGGAAACACCATATATTTT. The whole variable domain, filled in from reference TRBV2 and TRBJ1-3, reads EPEVTQTPSHQVTQMGQEVILRCVPISNHLYFYWYRQILGQKVEFLVSFYNNEISEKSEIFDDQFSVERPDGSNFTLKIRSTKLEDSAMYFCATPTGTSKGNTIYFGEGSWLTVV.

This clonotype occurred many times. The genes are TRBV13 and TRBJ2-7; 10 bases agree with TRBD2. Germline V gene sequence: CDR1 PRHDT, CDR2 FYEKMQ (reference sequence). The V gene end was trimmed by 2 bases and the J gene end by 0 bases; junction bases not matched to a gene: 7. The CDR3 has 17 residues. The CDR3 DNA is TGTGCCAGCAGCTTAAGGGTAGCGGGAGGCCTCTCCTACGAGCAGTACTTC. As protein: CASSLRVAGGLSYEQYF.

The V and J genes are TRBV9 and TRBJ2-6, with TRBD1 matching 8 bases. Per the germline V gene, CDR1 is SGDLS and CDR2 is YYNGEE. This CDR3 is built from 17 residues. V lost 5 bases, J lost 0 bases, and 7 bases stayed unmatched. The CDR3 coding sequence is TGTGCCAGCAGGAGGACAGGGTCTCGCTCTGGGGCCAACGTCCTGACTTTC. Translation: CASRRTGSRSGANVLTF.

This clonotype was found a few times. The J gene is TRBJ2-7, the V gene TRBV7-8, with TRBD1 matching over 7 bases. The CDR3 spans 13 residues. J lost 7 bases, V lost 7 bases, and 10 bases had no gene match. CDR1 and CDR2 (germline): SGHVS, FQNEAQ. CDR3 amino acids: CASTSDRVREQYF. DNA for the CDR3: TGTGCCAGCACCTCCGACAGGGTGCGGGAGCAGTACTTC.

V and J are TRBV6-4 and TRBJ1-2; D is ambiguous. Trimming took 9 bases from V and 8 from J, leaving 19 bases between them. Per the germline V gene, CDR1 is MRHNA and CDR2 is SNTAGT. CDR3 length: 13 amino acids. CDR3 DNA sequence: TGTGCCAGTAGAGGGCTGACTATTGGAGGCTACACCTTC. Amino acid sequence: CASRGLTIGGYTF.

The chain uses TRBV11-2 and TRBJ2-1; weak D call: TRBD1 (5 bases). V was clipped by 5 bases and J by 1 base, with 21 bases between them. Per the germline V gene, CDR1 is SGHAT and CDR2 is FQNNGV. The length of the CDR3 is 18 residues. CDR3 bases: TGTGCCAGCAGCCCTATCCGACGGCGCGACAGATCCTACAATGAGCAGTTCTTC. This encodes CASSPIRRRDRSYNEQFF.